Detailed here is one T cell receptor (beta chain). No antigen is known for it. This table comes from immunoSEQ multiplex PCR, and its TCRdb copy is limited to in-frame clones, with some not included. This table holds 12,000 or so clones, over 85% found once. CFSE-labeled sorted T cells met regulatory or mature dendritic cells for more than four days. These data belong to a study of regulatory dendritic cells for organ transplantation. Germline-derived CDR1 and CDR2 are MNHEY and SMNVEV (reference sequence). CDR3 length: 16 residues. The trim removed 2 bases at V and 3 bases at J, leaving 6 bases unmatched.

What was sequenced was naive CD8+ T cells from blood cultured with dendritic cells. Subset described: CD45RA+ naive T cells. The chain is built from TRBV27 and TRBJ2-7; TRBD1 matches at 11 bases. The origin of this receptor is a human donor in good health. CDR3 residues: CASSLPPGTGGYEQYF. CDR3 nucleotide sequence: TGTGCCAGCAGTTTACCCCCCGGGACAGGGGGCTACGAGCAGTACTTC.